One sample yielded the 19 T cell receptor beta chains listed below, sequenced in a study of CD8 T cells in Susac syndrome. An amount of RNA that ranged from 0.5 to 1 ug was reverse transcribed with random hexamers. One entry per CDR3 protein results from TCRdb running MiXCR on the immunoSEQ multiplex PCR reads. This table holds 67,000 or so distinct CDR3 sequences, roughly 93% found once. The sample consisted of CD4+ T cells from PBMCs. Receptors were obtained from a human donor with Susac syndrome.

Written as DNA, the CDR3 is TGCAGTGCTAGAGACTCGAAGGGAAACTATGGCTACACCTTC. As protein: CSARDSKGNYGYTF. The chain links TRBV20-1 to TRBJ1-2; D remains unclear. Deletions cut 0 bases from V and 2 bases from J, with 10 bases between. This CDR3 is 14 amino acids long. The germline gives CDR1 DFQATT, CDR2 SNEGSKA (reference sequence).

This chain links TRBV6-2 or TRBV6-3 with TRBJ1-2; no firm D call. Germline V gene sequence: CDR1 MNHEY, CDR2 SVGEGT. V was shortened by 7 bases and J by 0 bases, with 3 bases between the two germline ends. The CDR3 contains 11 residues. The CDR3 nucleotides read TGTGCCAGCACCTCTAACTATGGCTACACCTTC. Residues: CASTSNYGYTF.

Only one count was recorded for this clonotype. This chain connects TRBV28 to TRBJ1-2; 8 bases align to TRBD1. From germline, CDR1 is MDHEN and CDR2 SYDVKM. CDR3 size: 15 residues. Trimming removed 1 base from V and 8 bases from J; junction bases left unmatched: 9. For the CDR3, the DNA is TGTGCCAGCAGTTTATCAGGGGGCTGGCCTAGAGGCTACACCTTC. It is translated as CASSLSGGWPRGYTF.

The V call is TRBV2, the J call TRBJ1-1; tentatively, D is TRBD1 (5 bases). The CDR3 covers 13 residues. V shed 8 bases and J shed 1 base, with 11 bases lying between them. Germline CDR1 and CDR2: SNHLY and FYNNEI. This CDR3 reads CASLRDWNTEAFF. The CDR3 region has the DNA TGTGCCAGCCTTAGGGACTGGAACACTGAAGCTTTCTTT.

In regard to this clonotype: The germline gene is not matched at one end of the junction; a read error may be the cause. CDR3 protein: CASSLGQGADTQYF. In DNA form, the CDR3 reads TGCGCCAGCAGTTTGGGACAGGGCGCAGATACGCAGTATTTT. The rearrangement uses TRBV5-1 and TRBJ2-3; TRBD1 matches 9 bases. This CDR3 comprises 14 residues. CDR1 is SGHRS, CDR2 YFSETQ, per germline.

This rearrangement joins TRBV5-1 to TRBJ2-3, with D perhaps TRBD1 or TRBD2 (5 bases each). The CDR3 has 16 residues. Trimming removed 4 bases from V and 5 bases from J, with 20 bases in between. The germline CDR1 and CDR2 sequences are SGHRS and YFSETQ. The CDR3 here is CASSPPTRGVGDTQYF. The DNA for the CDR3 is TGCGCCAGCAGCCCGCCAACTCGAGGGGTAGGAGATACGCAGTATTTT.

A single count supports this clonotype. The V and J genes are TRBV24-1 and TRBJ1-1; 7 nucleotides match TRBD1. CDR1 and CDR2 from the germline V gene are KGHDR and SFDVKD. This CDR3 has 13 amino acids. J gave up 5 bases and V 6 bases, and 5 bases lay outside the gene matches. CDR3 region: CATSQAGGTEAFF. CDR3 in DNA: TGTGCCACCAGTCAAGCAGGGGGAACTGAAGCTTTCTTT.

V is TRBV2 and J is TRBJ2-5; D remains ambiguous. The CDR3 runs to 13 residues. Looked up from germline, CDR1 is SNHLY and CDR2 is FYNNEI. The CDR3 region is CATMPGPSETQYF. In DNA, the CDR3 is TGTGCAACTATGCCGGGTCCGTCGGAGACCCAGTACTTC.

The J gene is TRBJ1-5, the V gene TRBV30; 9 bases are shared with TRBD1. Germline lookup yields CDR1 GTSNPN and CDR2 SVGIG (reference sequence). V trimming: 4 bases; J trimming: 2 bases; junction bases outside the gene matches: 3. The CDR3 is 14 amino acids. CDR3 DNA sequence: TGTGCCTGGAACAGGGGGCTTGGCAATCAGCCCCAGCATTTT. The encoded protein is CAWNRGLGNQPQHF.

V and J are TRBV28 and TRBJ1-1; no clear D gene. Trimming took off 6 bases at V and 4 bases at J, with 9 bases between the two ends. Germline V lookup: CDR1 MDHEN, CDR2 SYDVKM. CDR3 size: 12 residues. The CDR3 loop reads CASSVPFTEAFF. As DNA, the CDR3 is TGTGCCAGCAGCGTACCCTTCACTGAAGCTTTCTTT.

This sequence joins TRBV6-5 and TRBJ1-6; TRBD1 might be the D (5 bases). The germline gives CDR1 MNHEY, CDR2 SVGAGI. This CDR3 is built from 15 residues. V lost 2 bases and J 9 bases, leaving 14 bases between the germline ends. The CDR3 nucleotides are TGTGCCAGCAGTTACGGGGGGAAGTTCGGTTCACCCCTCCACTTT. Protein product: CASSYGGKFGSPLHF.

J is TRBJ2-5 and V is TRBV20-1; tentatively, D is TRBD1 (7 bases). Between the trimmed V and J ends, which lost 0 bases and 5 bases, there was a span of 19 bases. CDR1 and CDR2 from the germline V gene are DFQATT and SNEGSKA (reference sequence). The CDR3 is made up of 16 amino acids. The CDR3 protein is CSARDLVLAGGETQYF. CDR3 bases: TGCAGTGCTAGAGATCTGGTTTTGGCAGGGGGGGAGACCCAGTACTTC.

This chain connects TRBV9 to TRBJ2-3, with a weak D call TRBD2 (6 bases). This CDR3 is 16 amino acids long. The V and J ends lost 0 bases and 0 bases respectively, with 11 bases between them. The germline CDR1 and CDR2 sequences are SGDLS and YYNGEE. CDR3 amino acids: CASSVAGGTSTDTQYF. The CDR3, as DNA: TGTGCCAGCAGCGTAGCTGGGGGGACTAGCACAGATACGCAGTATTTT.

The chain uses TRBV21-1 and TRBJ1-6. TRBV21-1 is a pseudogene locus. The CDR3 is made up of 18 amino acids. The chain's CDR3 is CASSIGIATHTHNSPLHF. In DNA, the CDR3 is TGTGCCAGCAGTATCGGCATAGCTACACATACACATAATTCACCCCTCCACTTT.

For this clonotype: One end of the junction does not line up with germline, which may come from a read error. The V call is TRBV7-7, the J call TRBJ2-5, with D perhaps matching TRBD1 (6 bases). The germline V gene encodes CDR1 SSHAT and CDR2 FNYEAQ (reference sequence). The CDR3 extends over 15 amino acids. In DNA form, the CDR3 reads TGTGCTAGCAGCTTAGGGCCCAGGGGTCAAGAGACCCAGTACTTC. This sequence encodes CASSLGPRGQETQYF.

This chain links TRBV7-9 with TRBJ2-5; D remains ambiguous. Germline V gene sequence: CDR1 SEHNR, CDR2 FQNEAQ (reference sequence). Trimming stripped 0 bases from V and 4 bases from J, with 6 bases between. This CDR3 is built from 13 residues. CDR3 residues: CASSLATTETQYF. The CDR3 coding sequence is TGTGCCAGCAGCTTAGCCACGACAGAGACCCAGTACTTC.

This clonotype was recorded only once. One junction end disagrees with the germline gene, perhaps due to a read error. This chain links TRBV6-4 with TRBJ1-1, with D unclear. The germline V gene has CDR1 MRHNA and CDR2 SNTAGT. There are 11 residues in the CDR3. The CDR3 protein is CASSDSNVIHF. The CDR3 DNA reads as TGTGCCAGCAGTGACTCAAACGTGATTCATTTT.

This rearrangement joins TRBV29-1 to TRBJ2-3; tentatively, D is TRBD1 (6 bases). V lost 6 bases and J lost 1, with 11 bases in between. This CDR3 region has 13 residues. CDR1 SQVTM and CDR2 ANQGSEA come from the germline V gene. The CDR3: CSVLQGGTDTQYF. The CDR3 nucleotides read TGCAGCGTACTACAGGGAGGCACAGATACGCAGTATTTT.

DNA for the CDR3: TGTGCCAGCAGCTTGTACGCGGCCGGACATCCCCTTGGGGCTTTCTTT. It encodes CASSLYAAGHPLGAFF. V gene TRBV5-5 combines with J gene TRBJ1-1, with a tentative D call TRBD1 (5 bases). V lost 1 base and J 11 bases, leaving 24 bases between the germline ends. Germline lookup yields CDR1 SGHKS and CDR2 YYEKEE (reference sequence). This CDR3 spans 16 amino acids.